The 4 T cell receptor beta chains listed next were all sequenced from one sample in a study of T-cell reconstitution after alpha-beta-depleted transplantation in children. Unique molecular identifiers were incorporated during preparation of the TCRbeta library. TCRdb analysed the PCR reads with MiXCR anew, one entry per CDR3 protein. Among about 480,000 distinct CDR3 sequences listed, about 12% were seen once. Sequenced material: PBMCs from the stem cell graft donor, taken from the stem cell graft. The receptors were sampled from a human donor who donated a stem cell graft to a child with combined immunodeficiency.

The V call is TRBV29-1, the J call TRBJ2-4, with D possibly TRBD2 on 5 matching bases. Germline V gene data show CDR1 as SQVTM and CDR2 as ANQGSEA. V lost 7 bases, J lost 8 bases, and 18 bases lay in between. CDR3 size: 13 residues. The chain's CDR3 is CSALYSKGDIQYF. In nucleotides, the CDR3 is TGCAGCGCCCTTTATTCGAAGGGAGACATTCAGTACTTC.

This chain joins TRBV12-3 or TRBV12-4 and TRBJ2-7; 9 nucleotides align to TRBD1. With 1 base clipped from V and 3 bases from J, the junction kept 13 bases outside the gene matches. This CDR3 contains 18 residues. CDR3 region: CASSLGGPTGGSIYEQYF. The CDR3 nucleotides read TGTGCCAGCAGTTTAGGGGGGCCTACAGGGGGCAGTATCTACGAGCAGTACTTC.

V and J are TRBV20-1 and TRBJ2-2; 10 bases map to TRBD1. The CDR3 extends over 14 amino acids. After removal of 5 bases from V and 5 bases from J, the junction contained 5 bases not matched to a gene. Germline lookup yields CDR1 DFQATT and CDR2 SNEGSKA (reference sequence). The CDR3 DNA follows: TGCAGTGCTCCCAGACAGGGGGCTACCGGGGAGCTGTTTTTT. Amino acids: CSAPRQGATGELFF.

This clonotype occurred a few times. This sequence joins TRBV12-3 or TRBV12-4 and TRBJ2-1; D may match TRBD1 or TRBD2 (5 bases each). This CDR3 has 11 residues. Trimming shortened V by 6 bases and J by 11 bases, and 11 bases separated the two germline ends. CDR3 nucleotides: TGTGCCAGCAGGTGGGACGCCAAGCAGTTCTTC. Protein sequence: CASRWDAKQFF.